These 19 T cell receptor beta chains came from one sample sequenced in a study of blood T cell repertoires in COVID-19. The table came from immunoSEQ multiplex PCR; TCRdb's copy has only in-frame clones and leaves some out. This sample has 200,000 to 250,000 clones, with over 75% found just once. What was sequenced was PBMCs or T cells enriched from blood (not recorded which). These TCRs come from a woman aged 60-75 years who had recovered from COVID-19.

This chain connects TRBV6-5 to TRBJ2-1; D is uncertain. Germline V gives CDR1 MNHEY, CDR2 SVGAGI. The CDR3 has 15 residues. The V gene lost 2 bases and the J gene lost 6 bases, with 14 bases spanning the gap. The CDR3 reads CASSYQESKANEQFF. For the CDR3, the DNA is TGTGCCAGCAGTTACCAAGAATCAAAAGCCAATGAGCAGTTCTTC.

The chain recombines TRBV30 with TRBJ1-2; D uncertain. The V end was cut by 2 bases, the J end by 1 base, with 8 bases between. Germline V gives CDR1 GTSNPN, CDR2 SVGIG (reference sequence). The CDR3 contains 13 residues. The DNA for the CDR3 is TGTGCCTGGAGTCGTGGCGGTAACTATGGCTACACCTTC. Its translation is CAWSRGGNYGYTF.

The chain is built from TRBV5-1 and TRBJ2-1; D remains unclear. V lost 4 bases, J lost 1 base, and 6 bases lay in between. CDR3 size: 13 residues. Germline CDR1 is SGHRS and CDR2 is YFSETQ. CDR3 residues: CASSVASYNEQFF. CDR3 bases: TGCGCCAGCAGCGTCGCGTCCTACAATGAGCAGTTCTTC.

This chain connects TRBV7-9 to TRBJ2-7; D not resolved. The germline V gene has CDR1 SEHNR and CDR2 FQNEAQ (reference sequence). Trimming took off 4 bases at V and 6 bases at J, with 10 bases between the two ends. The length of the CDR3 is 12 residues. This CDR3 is CASSSNEIEQYF. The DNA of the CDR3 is TGTGCCAGCAGCTCGAACGAGATCGAGCAGTACTTC.

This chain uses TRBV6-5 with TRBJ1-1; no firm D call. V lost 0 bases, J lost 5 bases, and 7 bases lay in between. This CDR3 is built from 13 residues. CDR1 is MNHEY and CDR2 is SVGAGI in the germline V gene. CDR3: CASSYSVRTEAFF. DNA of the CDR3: TGTGCCAGCAGTTACTCCGTACGGACTGAAGCTTTCTTT.

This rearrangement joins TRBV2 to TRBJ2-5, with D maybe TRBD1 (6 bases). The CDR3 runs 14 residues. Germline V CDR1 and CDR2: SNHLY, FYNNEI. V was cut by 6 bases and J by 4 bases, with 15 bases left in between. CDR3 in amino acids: CASRDRVGRETQYF. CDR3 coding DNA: TGTGCCAGCAGGGACAGAGTTGGGAGAGAGACCCAGTACTTC.

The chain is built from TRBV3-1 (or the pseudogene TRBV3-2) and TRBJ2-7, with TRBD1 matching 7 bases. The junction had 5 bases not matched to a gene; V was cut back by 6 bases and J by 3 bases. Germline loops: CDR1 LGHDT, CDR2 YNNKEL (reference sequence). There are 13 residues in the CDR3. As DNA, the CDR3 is TGTGCCAGCAGTCTGAGACAGGGCTACGAGCAGTACTTC. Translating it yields CASSLRQGYEQYF.

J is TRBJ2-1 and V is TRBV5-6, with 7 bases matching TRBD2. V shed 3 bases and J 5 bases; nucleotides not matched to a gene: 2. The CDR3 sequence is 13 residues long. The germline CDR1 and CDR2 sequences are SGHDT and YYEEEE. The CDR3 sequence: CASSWGLHNEQFF. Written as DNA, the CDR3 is TGTGCCAGCAGCTGGGGACTACACAATGAGCAGTTCTTC.

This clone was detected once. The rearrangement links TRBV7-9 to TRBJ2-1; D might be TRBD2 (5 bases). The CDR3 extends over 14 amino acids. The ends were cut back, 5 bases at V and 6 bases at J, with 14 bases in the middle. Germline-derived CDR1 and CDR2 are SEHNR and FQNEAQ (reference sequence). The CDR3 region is CASSQGSKRNEQFF. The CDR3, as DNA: TGTGCCAGCAGCCAAGGGAGTAAGCGCAATGAGCAGTTCTTC.

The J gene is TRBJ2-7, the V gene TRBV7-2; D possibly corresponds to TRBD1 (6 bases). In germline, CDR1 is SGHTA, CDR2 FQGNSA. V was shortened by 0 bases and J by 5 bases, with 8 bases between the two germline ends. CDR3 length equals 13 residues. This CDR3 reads CASSLAQGNEQYF. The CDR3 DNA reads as TGTGCCAGCAGCTTAGCACAGGGTAACGAGCAGTACTTC.

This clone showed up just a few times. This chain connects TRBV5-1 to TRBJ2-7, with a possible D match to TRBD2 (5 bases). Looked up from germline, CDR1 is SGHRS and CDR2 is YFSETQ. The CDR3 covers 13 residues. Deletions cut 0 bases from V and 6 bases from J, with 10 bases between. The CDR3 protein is CASSLAGESEQYF. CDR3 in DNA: TGCGCCAGCAGCTTGGCCGGGGAATCCGAGCAGTACTTC.

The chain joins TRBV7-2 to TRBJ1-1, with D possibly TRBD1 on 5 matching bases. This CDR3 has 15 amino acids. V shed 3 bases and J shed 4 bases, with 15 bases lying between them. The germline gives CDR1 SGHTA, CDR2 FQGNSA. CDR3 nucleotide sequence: TGTGCCAGCAGCTTGGTGGGGCTACCGGGCACTGAAGCTTTCTTT. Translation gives CASSLVGLPGTEAFF.

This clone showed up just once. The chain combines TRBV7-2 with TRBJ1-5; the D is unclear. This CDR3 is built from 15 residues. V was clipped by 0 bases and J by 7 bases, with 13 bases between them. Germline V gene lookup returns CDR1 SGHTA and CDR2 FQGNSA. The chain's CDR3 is CASSLAWPGGQPQHF. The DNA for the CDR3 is TGTGCCAGCAGCTTAGCTTGGCCCGGCGGGCAGCCCCAGCATTTT.

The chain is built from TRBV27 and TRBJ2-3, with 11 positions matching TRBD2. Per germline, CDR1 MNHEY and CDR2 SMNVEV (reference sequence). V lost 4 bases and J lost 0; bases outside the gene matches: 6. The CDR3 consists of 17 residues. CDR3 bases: TGTGCCAGCAGTTCCCCGGGACTAGCGGAGAGCACAGATACGCAGTATTTT. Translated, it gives CASSSPGLAESTDTQYF.

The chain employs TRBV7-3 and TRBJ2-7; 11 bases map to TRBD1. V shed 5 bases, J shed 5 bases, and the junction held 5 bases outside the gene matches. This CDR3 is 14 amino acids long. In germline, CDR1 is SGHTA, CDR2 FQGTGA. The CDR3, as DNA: TGTGCCAGCAGCGCGGGACAGGGGGGTCACGAGCAGTACTTC. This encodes CASSAGQGGHEQYF.

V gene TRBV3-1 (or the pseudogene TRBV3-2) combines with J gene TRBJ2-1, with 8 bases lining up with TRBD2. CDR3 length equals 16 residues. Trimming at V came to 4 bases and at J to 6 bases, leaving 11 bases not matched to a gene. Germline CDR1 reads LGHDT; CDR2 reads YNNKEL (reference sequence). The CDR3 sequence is CASSRPGSGSRNEQFF. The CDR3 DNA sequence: TGTGCCAGCAGCCGCCCGGGGAGCGGGAGCCGCAATGAGCAGTTCTTC.

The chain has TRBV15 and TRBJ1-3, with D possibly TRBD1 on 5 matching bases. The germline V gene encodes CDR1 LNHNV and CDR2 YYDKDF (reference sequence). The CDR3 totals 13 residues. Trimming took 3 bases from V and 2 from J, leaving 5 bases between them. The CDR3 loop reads CATSSRAGNTIYF. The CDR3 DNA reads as TGTGCCACCAGCAGCAGGGCTGGAAACACCATATATTTT.

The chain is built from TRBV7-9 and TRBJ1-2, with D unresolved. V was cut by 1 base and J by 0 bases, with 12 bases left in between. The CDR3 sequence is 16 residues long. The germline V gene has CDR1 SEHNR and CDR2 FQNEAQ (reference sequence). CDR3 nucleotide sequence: TGTGCCAGCAGCTTAGAAATCGGAGGAGCTAACTATGGCTACACCTTC. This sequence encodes CASSLEIGGANYGYTF.

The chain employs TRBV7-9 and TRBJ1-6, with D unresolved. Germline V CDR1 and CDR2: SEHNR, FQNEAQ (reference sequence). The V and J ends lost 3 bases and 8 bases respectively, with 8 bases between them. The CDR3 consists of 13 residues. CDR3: CASSFGEDSPLHF. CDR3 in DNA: TGTGCCAGCAGCTTCGGTGAGGATTCACCCCTCCACTTT.